Below are 15 T cell receptor beta chains sequenced from a single sample in a study of radiation and T cells in renal cell carcinoma. Time point here: blood 4 weeks post-SBRT, at nephrectomy. The treatment is: 15 Gy SBRT to primary tumor, nephrectomy 4 weeks later. TCRdb's table, derived via immunoSEQ multiplex PCR, lists solely in-frame clones and lacks some. The table has approximately 170,000 clones, about 87% seen once. Sequences were derived from blood, sampled from a patient whose treatment included radiotherapy and nephrectomy. The receptors originated from a woman in her 50s with renal cell carcinoma.

This clone was counted once. The CDR3 protein is CASRAGYEQYF. For the CDR3, the DNA is TGCGCCAGCCGGGCTGGCTACGAGCAGTACTTC. This chain uses TRBV5-1 with TRBJ2-7; D not resolved. The germline V gene encodes CDR1 SGHRS and CDR2 YFSETQ. The V gene lost 7 bases and the J gene lost 3 bases, with 8 bases spanning the gap. This CDR3 region has 11 residues.

This chain connects TRBV5-1 to TRBJ2-5, with a possible D match to TRBD1 (6 bases). This CDR3 contains 12 residues. Deletions cut 7 bases from V and 0 bases from J, with 7 bases between. The germline V gene encodes CDR1 SGHRS and CDR2 YFSETQ. As DNA, the CDR3 is TGCGCCAGCCGGGACAACCAAGAGACCCAGTACTTC. Its translation: CASRDNQETQYF. The full variable domain, its missing parts supplied by reference TRBV5-1 and TRBJ2-5, is KAGVTQTPRYLIKTRGQQVTLSCSPISGHRSVSWYQQTPGQGLQFLFEYFSETQRNKGNFPGRFSGRQFSNSRSEMNVSTLELGDSALYLCASRDNQETQYFGPGTRLLVL.

The chain links TRBV19 to TRBJ2-1, with a tentative D call TRBD2 (5 bases). The CDR3 length is 15 residues. With 5 bases removed from V and 8 bases from J, the gap between germline ends came to 19 bases. Germline V gene lookup returns CDR1 LNHDA and CDR2 SQIVND (reference sequence). CDR3 sequence reads: CASSRGQATRHEQFF. CDR3 nucleotide sequence: TGTGCCAGTAGTCGAGGGCAGGCGACCCGCCATGAGCAGTTCTTC.

The V gene is TRBV4-3, the J gene TRBJ1-6; the D gene is possibly TRBD1 (6 bases). The germline V gene has CDR1 LGHNA and CDR2 YSLEER. Trimming stripped 0 bases from V and 0 bases from J, with 12 bases between. CDR3 length: 18 amino acids. The CDR3 here is CASSQEKQGYSYNSPLHF. CDR3 bases: TGCGCCAGCAGCCAAGAAAAACAGGGCTACTCCTATAATTCACCCCTCCACTTT.

The chain has TRBV25-1 and TRBJ2-7; D ambiguous. V was trimmed by 2 bases and J by 7 bases, leaving 9 bases between them. Germline V lookup: CDR1 MGHDK, CDR2 SYGVNS. This CDR3 has 12 residues. The CDR3 sequence is CASSEGFTEQYF. CDR3 DNA: TGTGCCAGCAGTGAAGGCTTTACAGAGCAGTACTTC.

The chain combines TRBV4-3 with TRBJ2-3; 9 bases are a match to TRBD2. V dropped 4 bases and J dropped 0; count of bases not matched to a gene: 2. The germline CDR1 and CDR2 sequences are LGHNA and YSLEER. This CDR3 comprises 15 residues. The CDR3 protein is CASSPGLASTDTQYF. The DNA for the CDR3 is TGCGCCAGCAGCCCGGGACTAGCTAGCACAGATACGCAGTATTTT.

The chain joins TRBV10-1 to TRBJ2-1; possible D gene TRBD2, 5 bases. The V end was cut by 2 bases, the J end by 6 bases, with 17 bases between. CDR1 is WNHNN, CDR2 SYGVQD, per germline (reference sequence). CDR3 length equals 16 residues. This chain's CDR3 is CASSEVLGRGSNEQFF. As DNA, the CDR3 is TGCGCCAGCAGTGAGGTCCTGGGCCGGGGAAGCAATGAGCAGTTCTTC.

J is TRBJ2-1 and V is TRBV5-1, with TRBD1 matching 7 bases. J gave up 2 bases and V 1 base, and 3 bases lay outside the gene matches. CDR3 length equals 15 residues. Looked up from germline, CDR1 is SGHRS and CDR2 is YFSETQ. The CDR3 DNA reads as TGCGCCAGCAGCTTGACGACAGGGACCTACAATGAGCAGTTCTTC. Translation gives CASSLTTGTYNEQFF.

V and J are TRBV6-1 and TRBJ2-6, with 7 bases matching TRBD2. The CDR3 has 15 amino acids. After removal of 6 bases from V and 2 bases from J, the junction contained 4 bases not matched to a gene. Germline values: CDR1 MNHNS, CDR2 SASEGT. The CDR3 DNA follows: TGTGCCAGCAGGAGGGGAGGGACTGGGGCCAACGTCCTGACTTTC. Translated: CASRRGGTGANVLTF.

The chain has TRBV11-2 and TRBJ2-7, with unresolved D. V lost 1 base and J lost 3, with 10 bases in between. The CDR3 totals 14 residues. Germline CDR1 and CDR2: SGHAT and FQNNGV. The CDR3 is CASSLGRASYEQYF. As DNA, the CDR3 is TGTGCCAGCAGCTTAGGTAGAGCCAGCTACGAGCAGTACTTC.

The V gene is TRBV7-8, the J gene TRBJ1-1, with D perhaps TRBD1 (5 bases). Looked up from germline, CDR1 is SGHVS and CDR2 is FQNEAQ. The CDR3 has 13 amino acids. The V end lost 4 bases, the J end lost 1 base, and 7 bases lay between the germline ends. CDR3 sequence: CASSWGENTEAFF. The CDR3 coding sequence is TGTGCCAGCAGCTGGGGCGAGAACACTGAAGCTTTCTTT.

V gene TRBV19 combines with J gene TRBJ2-2, with D possibly matching TRBD2 (5 bases). The V and J ends lost 1 base and 7 bases respectively, with 7 bases between them. Looked up from germline, CDR1 is LNHDA and CDR2 is SQIVND (reference sequence). The CDR3 is 13 amino acids. The CDR3 spells CASSIGGLGELFF. The CDR3 bases are TGTGCCAGTAGTATAGGCGGACTCGGGGAGCTGTTTTTT. The complete variable domain, with remaining parts taken from reference TRBV19 and TRBJ2-2, reads DGGITQSPKYLFRKEGQNVTLSCEQNLNHDAMYWYRQDPGQGLRLIYYSQIVNDFQKGDIAEGYSVSREKKESFPLTVTSAQKNPTAFYLCASSIGGLGELFFGEGSRLTVL.

The chain couples TRBV15 to TRBJ2-3; D remains unclear. CDR3 size: 13 residues. Trimming removed 0 bases from V and 4 bases from J, with 5 bases in between. CDR1 and CDR2 (germline): LNHNV, YYDKDF (reference sequence). DNA for the CDR3: TGTGCCACCAGCAGAGATAAGGCAGATACGCAGTATTTT. Protein sequence: CATSRDKADTQYF.

V usage is TRBV2 and J usage is TRBJ1-1; no clear D gene. Trimming took off 8 bases at V and 4 bases at J, with 8 bases between the two ends. Germline assignment: CDR1 SNHLY and CDR2 FYNNEI. The CDR3 is 11 amino acids. CDR3 amino acids: CASYLSTEAFF. CDR3 coding DNA: TGTGCCAGCTATTTGAGCACTGAAGCTTTCTTT.

This clone was observed once. The V gene is TRBV6-5, the J gene TRBJ1-3; D is undetermined. The CDR3 is 15 residues long. Trimming took 5 bases from V and 0 from J, leaving 11 bases between them. In germline, CDR1 is MNHEY, CDR2 SVGAGI. CDR3 bases: TGTGCCAGCAGTCCCAACGAGAGCTCTGGAAACACCATATATTTT. Protein sequence: CASSPNESSGNTIYF.